A selection of T cell receptor beta chains follows, all from one sample in a study of T cell changes during pregnancy in multiple sclerosis. Using immunoSEQ multiplex PCR, the repertoire was profiled, and TCRdb retains in-frame clones only, with some absent. The top ten hold 8% of the sample, which has approximately 24,000 clones, 86% seen once. Sequencing was performed on CD8+ T cells from peripheral blood mononuclear cells, taken in the first trimester of pregnancy. The receptors originated from a female donor in good health, enrolled as a control in a pregnancy study. CDR3s include the opening cysteine and the closing phenylalanine or tryptophan. A D gene is named only where the DNA matches it firmly. Expanded clones are given a class, and other clones once, few, many or no size at all.

14	NA	NA	TRBV7-3	TRBJ1-2	CASSTQDRRDGYTF	TGTGCCAGCAGTACCCAGGACAGAAGGGATGGCTACACCTTC
14	NA	NA	TRBV9	TRBJ2-7	CASSAGAGAYEQYF	TGTGCCAGCAGCGCAGGCGCCGGGGCCTACGAGCAGTACTTC
12	TRBD1	few	TRBV2	TRBJ1-2	CASIGDSYGYTF	TGTGCCAGCATAGGGGACAGCTATGGCTACACCTTC
14	TRBD1	NA	TRBV9	TRBJ1-1	CASSGGTGNTEAFF	TGTGCCAGCAGCGGGGGGACAGGGAACACTGAAGCTTTCTTT
14	TRBD1	NA	TRBV11-1	TRBJ2-3	CASSLEGTGDTQYF	TGTGCCAGCAGCTTAGAGGGGACAGGAGATACGCAGTATTTT
18	TRBD1	NA	TRBV7-9	TRBJ1-3	CASIHSQGAKSSGNTIYF	TGTGCCAGCATCCATTCACAGGGGGCTAAAAGCTCTGGAAACACCATATATTTT
13	NA	NA	TRBV4-3	TRBJ1-1	CASSQDGRREAFF	TGCGCCAGCAGCCAAGATGGTCGCCGAGAGGCTTTCTTT
16	TRBD2	NA	TRBV4-3	TRBJ2-3	CASSQTSGVSTDTQYF	TGCGCCAGCAGCCAAACTAGCGGGGTCAGCACAGATACGCAGTATTTT
12	TRBD1	NA	TRBV7-8	TRBJ2-7	CASSSDREEQYF	TGTGCCAGCAGCTCCGACAGGGAGGAGCAGTACTTC
15	TRBD1	NA	TRBV6-1	TRBJ2-7	CASSEVGTGHYEQYF	TGTGCCAGCAGTGAAGTTGGGACAGGCCACTACGAGCAGTACTTC
19	TRBD1	NA	TRBV4-2	TRBJ1-1	CASSQDDATWGQGNTEAFF	TGTGCCAGCAGCCAAGATGATGCCACATGGGGACAGGGCAACACTGAAGCTTTCTTT
14	NA	NA	TRBV9	TRBJ1-3	CASSGQGGRNTIYF	TGTGCCAGCTCCGGGCAGGGAGGGAGAAACACCATATATTTT
17	NA	NA	TRBV7-8	TRBJ1-5	CASSLFQFADSNQPQHF	TGTGCCAGCAGCTTATTCCAATTCGCGGATAGCAATCAGCCCCAGCATTTT
13	NA	NA	TRBV18	TRBJ2-1	CASSSGGGNEQFF	TGTGCCAGCTCCTCTGGAGGAGGCAATGAGCAGTTCTTC
10	NA	NA	TRBV27	TRBJ1-5	CASGRGPQHF	TGTGCCAGCGGTCGGGGGCCCCAGCATTTT
17	NA	once	TRBV18	TRBJ2-5	CASSPYNYTLGWETQYF	TGTGCCAGCTCACCGTACAACTACACCTTGGGTTGGGAGACCCAGTACTTC
15	NA	NA	TRBV27	TRBJ2-7	CASSLSGYSSYEQYF	TGTGCCAGCAGTTTATCTGGTTATAGCTCCTACGAGCAGTACTTC
16	NA	NA	TRBV13	TRBJ1-3	CASSLWEGSSGNTIYF	TGTGCCAGCAGCTTATGGGAGGGAAGCTCTGGAAACACCATATATTTT
15	NA	NA	TRBV11-2	TRBJ2-2	CASSLSAGLGGEMFF	TGTGCCAGCAGCTTATCGGCGGGGCTCGGCGGGGAGATGTTTTTT
15	NA	NA	TRBV4-3	TRBJ1-2	CASSQDRGYNYGYTF	TGCGCCAGCAGCCAAGATCGAGGCTATAACTATGGCTACACCTTC
14	TRBD1	NA	TRBV7-9	TRBJ1-4	CASRTGQGSEKLFF	TGTGCCAGCAGAACGGGACAGGGGAGCGAAAAACTGTTTTTT
13	NA	NA	TRBV4-3	TRBJ1-1	CASSQAGLTEAFF	TGCGCCAGCAGCCAAGCGGGTCTCACTGAAGCTTTCTTT
15	TRBD1	NA	TRBV6-1	TRBJ1-6	CASNSDRGRNSPLHF	TGTGCCAGCAATTCAGACAGGGGAAGGAATTCACCCCTCCACTTT
14	TRBD2	NA	TRBV27	TRBJ2-7	CASRPGLAGNEQYF	TGTGCCAGCAGACCGGGACTAGCGGGAAACGAGCAGTACTTC
14	NA	NA	TRBV28	TRBJ1-1	CASSSIDSVGGAFF	TGTGCCAGCAGTTCGATAGACAGCGTTGGCGGAGCTTTCTTT
16	NA	NA	TRBV2	TRBJ2-1	CASSGMGGGPYNEQFF	TGTGCCAGCAGCGGGATGGGAGGGGGACCCTACAATGAGCAGTTCTTC
13	NA	few	TRBV25-1	TRBJ2-2	CASSTGIIGELFF	TGTGCCAGCAGCACAGGTATTATCGGGGAGCTGTTTTTT
15	TRBD1	NA	TRBV28	TRBJ2-7	CASRRGQGTSYEQYF	TGTGCCAGCAGAAGGGGACAGGGAACCTCCTACGAGCAGTACTTC
14	TRBD1	NA	TRBV5-4	TRBJ2-7	CASSFSGTGSEQYF	TGTGCCAGCAGCTTTTCCGGGACAGGGTCCGAGCAGTACTTC
15	TRBD2	large	TRBV27	TRBJ2-5	CASRERGGIGETQYF	TGTGCCAGCAGGGAGCGGGGGGGGATCGGAGAGACCCAGTACTTC
12	NA	NA	TRBV10-1	TRBJ2-1	CASSDRGNEQFF	TGCGCCAGCAGTGACAGGGGCAATGAGCAGTTCTTC
14	TRBD1	NA	TRBV2	TRBJ2-7	CASSLQGKQDEQYF	TGTGCCAGCAGTCTACAGGGGAAGCAAGACGAGCAGTACTTC
14	TRBD1	NA	TRBV15	TRBJ1-2	CATRPGGDPYGYTF	TGTGCCACCAGGCCAGGGGGCGACCCCTATGGCTACACCTTC
12	NA	NA	TRBV15	TRBJ2-7	CATSMGGYEQYF	TGTGCCACCAGCATGGGAGGCTACGAGCAGTACTTC
15	TRBD2	NA	TRBV6-5	TRBJ2-1	CASSYRAGGIDEQFF	TGTGCCAGCAGTTACAGAGCGGGGGGGATCGATGAGCAGTTCTTC
20	NA	NA	TRBV28	TRBJ2-2	CASSKWVPDSSSSNTGELFF	TGTGCCAGCAGTAAATGGGTTCCGGACAGCTCTAGTTCGAACACCGGGGAGCTGTTTTTT
15	TRBD1	once	TRBV5-6	TRBJ1-1	CASSEALTGGTEAFF	TGTGCCAGCAGCGAGGCGCTGACAGGGGGGACTGAAGCTTTCTTT
14	NA	NA	TRBV6-1	TRBJ1-2	CASTGGGRFYGYTF	TGTGCCAGCACCGGGGGGGGGCGTTTCTATGGCTACACCTTC
13	NA	NA	TRBV6-5	TRBJ1-1	CASRTSMNTEAFF	TGTGCCAGCAGGACTTCCATGAACACTGAAGCTTTCTTT
17	NA	NA	TRBV4-2	TRBJ1-1	CASSQDTTGRGATEAFF	TGTGCCAGCAGCCAAGATACCACGGGCCGCGGGGCCACTGAAGCTTTCTTT
14	NA	few	TRBV27	TRBJ1-6	CASSPDGDNSPLHF	TGTGCCAGCAGTCCGGACGGGGATAATTCACCCCTCCACTTT
13	TRBD1	NA	TRBV12-5	TRBJ2-5	CASGRQGRETQYF	TGTGCTAGTGGTAGACAGGGACGGGAGACCCAGTACTTC
16	NA	once	TRBV9	TRBJ2-7	CASSEGAGSATYEQYF	TGTGCCAGCAGCGAGGGGGCGGGGTCCGCCACCTACGAGCAGTACTTC
13	NA	once	TRBV19	TRBJ1-2	CASSQGLFYGYTF	TGTGCCAGTAGTCAGGGGTTATTCTATGGCTACACCTTC
15	NA	NA	TRBV27	TRBJ1-3	CASSFSGRAGNTIYF	TGTGCCAGCAGTTTCTCAGGGAGGGCTGGAAACACCATATATTTT
14	TRBD2	NA	TRBV5-1	TRBJ2-2	CASTRLAGAGELFF	TGCGCCAGCACCCGACTAGCGGGGGCCGGGGAGCTGTTTTTT
16	NA	NA	TRBV2	TRBJ1-4	CASSHPTGVTNEKLFF	TGTGCCAGCAGCCACCCCACGGGGGTTACTAATGAAAAACTGTTTTTT
13	TRBD1	NA	TRBV27	TRBJ1-5	CASSETGYQPQHF	TGTGCCAGCAGTGAGACAGGGTATCAGCCCCAGCATTTT
14	NA	NA	TRBV15	TRBJ1-1	CATSRVSGTPEAFF	TGTGCCACCAGCAGAGTAAGCGGGACACCCGAAGCTTTCTTT
15	TRBD1	NA	TRBV5-1	TRBJ2-3	CASSHLTGGADTQYF	TGCGCCAGCAGCCATTTAACAGGGGGTGCAGATACGCAGTATTTT
14	NA	NA	TRBV4-3	TRBJ2-1	CASSQAGDSSEQFF	TGCGCCAGCAGCCAGGCCGGGGACTCAAGTGAGCAGTTCTTC
13	TRBD2	NA	TRBV7-9	TRBJ2-2	CASSAGGTGELFF	TGTGCCAGCTCGGCGGGGGGGACCGGGGAGCTGTTTTTT